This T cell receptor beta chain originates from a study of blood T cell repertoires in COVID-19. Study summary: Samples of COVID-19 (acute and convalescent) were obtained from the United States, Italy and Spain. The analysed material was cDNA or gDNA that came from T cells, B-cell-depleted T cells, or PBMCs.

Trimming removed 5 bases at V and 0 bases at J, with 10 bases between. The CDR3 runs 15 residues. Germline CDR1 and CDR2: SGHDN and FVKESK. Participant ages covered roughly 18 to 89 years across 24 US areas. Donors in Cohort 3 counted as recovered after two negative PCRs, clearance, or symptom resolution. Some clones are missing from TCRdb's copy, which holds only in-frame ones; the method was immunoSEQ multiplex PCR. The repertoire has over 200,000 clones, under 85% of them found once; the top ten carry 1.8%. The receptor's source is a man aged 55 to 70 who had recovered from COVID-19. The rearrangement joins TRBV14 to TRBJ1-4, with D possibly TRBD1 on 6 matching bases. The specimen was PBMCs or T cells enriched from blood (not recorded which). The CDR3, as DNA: TGTGCCAGCAGCATCCGGACAGCAACTAATGAAAAACTGTTTTTT. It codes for CASSIRTATNEKLFF.